The 24 T cell receptor beta chains below come from one sample, sequenced in a study of T cells after yellow fever vaccination. TCRdb analysed the 5' RACE reads with MiXCR anew, one entry per CDR3 protein. This sample carries about 370,000 distinct CDR3 sequences, around 10% of them seen once, and the ten largest clones take roughly 18%. The source material was PBMCs, sampled on the day of the first yellow fever vaccination. These receptors came from a man younger than 35 who received the YFV17D yellow fever vaccine.

This clonotype has a handful of counts. This chain joins TRBV12-3 or TRBV12-4 and TRBJ1-5; the D is unclear. The CDR3 sequence is 11 residues long. V lost 3 bases and J 11 bases, leaving 8 bases between the germline ends. The CDR3 sequence is CASSFFGAQHF. The CDR3 nucleotides are TGTGCCAGCAGTTTCTTCGGGGCCCAGCATTTT.

This clonotype was observed a few times. This chain uses TRBV20-1 with TRBJ2-2; TRBD1 is a possible D gene (6 bases). CDR1 is DFQATT and CDR2 is SNEGSKA in the germline V gene (reference sequence). This CDR3 region has 13 residues. The CDR3 loop reads CSTLGGNTGELFF. The CDR3 DNA follows: TGCTCTACCTTAGGGGGGAACACCGGGGAGCTGTTTTTT.

The genes are TRBV11-2 and TRBJ2-1; the match to TRBD2 covers 8 bases. The V and J ends lost 2 bases and 4 bases, in that order; junction bases with no gene match: 7. Germline CDR1 and CDR2: SGHAT and FQNNGV. The CDR3 loop spans 16 amino acids. The CDR3 loop reads CASSLRSGGEYNEQFF. The CDR3 region has the DNA TGTGCCAGCAGCTTAAGGTCGGGGGGGGAATACAATGAGCAGTTCTTC.

The V and J genes are TRBV7-4 and TRBJ1-2, with D perhaps TRBD1 (6 bases). The CDR3 length is 14 residues. Per germline, CDR1 SGHVT and CDR2 SQSDAQ. Trimming shortened V by 3 bases and J by 7 bases, and 15 bases separated the two germline ends. The CDR3 region is CASSLSQGSGGYTF. CDR3 nucleotides: TGTGCCAGCAGCTTGTCGCAGGGGTCGGGTGGCTACACCTTC.

This clonotype appeared a few times. The chain employs TRBV18 and TRBJ2-2; D is uncertain. Germline loops: CDR1 KGHSH, CDR2 LQKENI. The CDR3 runs to 14 residues. Trimming left V 8 bases short and J 4 bases short, with 14 bases between. CDR3 amino acids: CASIGIPFTGELFF. The CDR3 nucleotides read TGTGCCAGCATTGGGATCCCCTTCACCGGGGAGCTGTTTTTT.

This clonotype was counted many times. V is TRBV7-2 and J is TRBJ2-7; tentatively, D is TRBD1 or TRBD2 (6 bases each). The CDR3 totals 16 residues. The germline gives CDR1 SGHTA, CDR2 FQGNSA. V shed 1 base and J shed 1 base, with 14 bases lying between them. The CDR3 protein is CASSLVLGGRSYEQYF. The CDR3 bases are TGTGCCAGCAGCTTAGTGTTGGGGGGCAGATCCTACGAGCAGTACTTC.

In this sample, this clonotype is medium-sized. The rearrangement links TRBV5-1 to TRBJ2-2, with TRBD1 matching over 9 bases. Germline CDR1 and CDR2: SGHRS and YFSETQ. This CDR3 has 15 residues. The V segment lost 2 bases and the J segment 8 bases; nucleotides outside the gene matches: 7. The CDR3 sequence: CASSFRTGATGELFF. CDR3 nucleotides: TGCGCCAGCAGCTTCCGGACAGGGGCGACTGGGGAGCTGTTTTTT.

The chain links TRBV20-1 to TRBJ1-6; 7 bases match TRBD1. CDR1 DFQATT and CDR2 SNEGSKA come from the germline V gene (reference sequence). The CDR3 spans 13 residues. The J segment lost 8 bases and the V segment lost 1 base, leaving 2 bases of the junction unmatched. For the CDR3, the DNA is TGCAGTGCTAGAGGCAGGGGGTATTCACCCCTCCACTTT. Its translation: CSARGRGYSPLHF.

In this sample, this clonotype turned up many times. This sequence joins TRBV7-9 and TRBJ2-1; D call uncertain. The V and J ends lost 2 bases and 4 bases respectively, with 18 bases between them. CDR1 SEHNR and CDR2 FQNEAQ come from the germline V gene (reference sequence). The CDR3 is made up of 17 amino acids. The CDR3 is CASSLSPSAALYNEQFF. CDR3 in DNA: TGTGCCAGCAGCTTATCACCATCCGCGGCTTTATACAATGAGCAGTTCTTC.

In this sample, this clonotype turned up a few times. The V call is TRBV6-1, the J call TRBJ2-3; 11 nucleotides match TRBD2. This CDR3 contains 13 residues. J was trimmed by 4 bases and V by 6 bases; bases with no gene match: 0. Germline assignment: CDR1 MNHNS and CDR2 SASEGT. CDR3 in DNA: TGTGCCAGCAGGACTAGCGGGGCAGATACGCAGTATTTT. Its protein is CASRTSGADTQYF.

This clonotype was recorded a few times. This chain connects TRBV7-9 to TRBJ1-1; possible D gene TRBD1, 6 bases. This CDR3 comprises 14 residues. Germline-derived CDR1 and CDR2 are SEHNR and FQNEAQ (reference sequence). V lost 6 bases and J lost 1, with 12 bases in between. As DNA, the CDR3 is TGTGCCAGCAGACTGACAGGTTCGAACACTGAAGCTTTCTTT. This codes for CASRLTGSNTEAFF.

This clonotype was counted many times. J is TRBJ2-7 and V is TRBV7-2; 8 nucleotides line up with TRBD2. V gave up 1 base and J gave up 2 bases; unmatched junction bases: 4. Germline CDR1 and CDR2: SGHTA and FQGNSA. The CDR3 has 15 amino acids. CDR3 coding DNA: TGTGCCAGCAGCTTAGACGGGGGGGGAACCTACGAGCAGTACGTC. Translating gives CASSLDGGGTYEQYV.

This clonotype was seen repeatedly, ten times or more. V usage is TRBV7-7 and J usage is TRBJ2-1, with unresolved D. Trimming left V 5 bases short and J 6 bases short, with 17 bases between. The germline gives CDR1 SSHAT, CDR2 FNYEAQ (reference sequence). This CDR3 has 15 residues. The chain's CDR3 is CASSRVLGIGNEQFF. CDR3 nucleotide sequence: TGTGCCAGCAGCCGGGTCCTGGGGATAGGCAATGAGCAGTTCTTC.

This clonotype has more than one count but fewer than ten. CDR3 protein: CSAREGSLLSPLHF. The CDR3 nucleotides are TGCAGTGCTAGGGAGGGGTCACTGCTTTCTCCCCTCCACTTT. The chain combines TRBV20-1 with TRBJ1-6; the D gene is possibly TRBD1 (5 bases). V dropped 3 bases and J dropped 13 bases, with 19 bases sitting between them. CDR1 DFQATT and CDR2 SNEGSKA come from the germline V gene (reference sequence). The CDR3 is 14 residues long.

The chain is built from TRBV25-1 and TRBJ1-4, with 9 bases fitting TRBD1. With 5 bases clipped from V and 8 bases from J, the junction kept 15 bases outside the gene matches. The CDR3 loop spans 17 amino acids. From germline, CDR1 is MGHDK and CDR2 SYGVNS. The CDR3 sequence: CASSSPGTGKVTEKLFF. In DNA, the CDR3 is TGTGCCAGCAGTTCACCGGGGACAGGGAAGGTGACGGAAAAACTGTTTTTT.

This clonotype appeared a few times. This chain uses TRBV9 with TRBJ2-1, with TRBD2 matching over 8 bases. Germline CDR1 is SGDLS and CDR2 is YYNGEE. CDR3 size: 15 residues. The junction had 5 bases not matched to a gene; V was cut back by 2 bases and J by 4 bases. The CDR3 is CASSVSSGEYNEQFF. The CDR3 DNA reads as TGTGCCAGCAGCGTGAGTAGCGGGGAATACAATGAGCAGTTCTTC.

The chain joins TRBV3-1 to TRBJ2-3, with 11 bases aligning to TRBD1. The CDR3 runs to 17 residues. Losses at the gene ends were 11 bases for V and 6 bases for J; bases not matched to a gene: 19. CDR1 and CDR2 (germline): LGHDT, YNNKEL (reference sequence). The CDR3 region has the DNA TGTGCCTGCTGCAAGCACCTCGGGACAGGGGGAGCCGATACGCAGTATTTT. Its translation: CACCKHLGTGGADTQYF.

This clonotype was counted a few times. CDR3 sequence reads: CASSTRGGPYGYTF. DNA for the CDR3: TGTGCCAGCAGCACTCGAGGGGGCCCCTATGGCTACACCTTC. The genes are TRBV7-9 and TRBJ1-2; 7 nucleotides match TRBD1. Germline loops: CDR1 SEHNR, CDR2 FQNEAQ (reference sequence). The CDR3 covers 14 residues. V lost 5 bases and J lost 4; bases outside the gene matches: 7.

V is TRBV29-1 and J is TRBJ2-1, with D possibly called TRBD1 or TRBD2 (5 bases each). V was pared by 7 bases and J by 9 bases, with 25 bases between. Germline CDR1 is SQVTM and CDR2 is ANQGSEA. CDR3 size: 15 residues. The CDR3, as DNA: TGCAGCGCATCACTGGGACGTTACCCAATCCCTGAGCAGTTCTTC. Protein product: CSASLGRYPIPEQFF.

This clonotype was picked up a small number of times. No DNA is shown, since the ends of the CDR3 on it are uncertain; the CDR3 is the one TCRdb lists. The rearrangement links TRBV11-2 to TRBJ1-3; no DNA check was done on the table's D call, TRBD1. Counting both end residues, the CDR3 totals 12 amino acids. Germline loops: CDR1 SGHAT, CDR2 FQNNGV. CDR3 protein: CASSWGAGTRYF.

The chain joins TRBV24-1 to TRBJ2-1, with D possibly being TRBD2 (7 bases). CDR1 and CDR2 from the germline V gene are KGHDR and SFDVKD. With 4 bases removed from V and 3 bases from J, the gap between germline ends came to 12 bases. The CDR3 has 15 amino acids. CDR3 in amino acids: CATSETGGRYNEQFF. The DNA of the CDR3 is TGTGCCACCAGTGAAACGGGGGGCCGCTACAATGAGCAGTTCTTC.

The genes are TRBV5-1 and TRBJ1-4, with a tentative D call TRBD1 (5 bases). Germline CDR1 is SGHRS and CDR2 is YFSETQ. The CDR3 length is 15 residues. V was cut by 0 bases and J by 8 bases, with 14 bases left in between. The CDR3 sequence is CASSLAGRGGEKLFF. The CDR3 DNA reads as TGCGCCAGCAGCTTGGCGGGGAGGGGCGGCGAAAAACTGTTTTTT.

The gene calls are TRBV7-2 and TRBJ2-5, with 11 bases fitting TRBD2. V was pared by 5 bases and J by 7 bases, with 12 bases of the junction left unmatched. This CDR3 region has 16 residues. Germline CDR1 is SGHTA and CDR2 is FQGNSA. CDR3 DNA sequence: TGTGCCAGCAGCGCCCCGGGTAGCGGGGGGGTCGGGACCCAGTACTTC. It encodes CASSAPGSGGVGTQYF.

This clonotype was seen a handful of times. This chain connects TRBV6-5 to TRBJ1-5, with D hard to call. Trimming cost V 0 bases and J 5 bases, with 8 bases left between them. The CDR3 covers 14 residues. Germline loops: CDR1 MNHEY, CDR2 SVGAGI. CDR3 region: CASSYSGGHQPQHF. The CDR3 DNA follows: TGTGCCAGCAGTTACTCGGGAGGCCATCAGCCCCAGCATTTT.